Shown below are 9 T cell receptor beta chains from a single sample sequenced in a study of OX40 agonist ivuxolimab in advanced cancers. The repertoire was sequenced with immunoSEQ multiplex PCR; TCRdb's copy has only in-frame clones and lacks some. The data show tens of thousands of clones, roughly 80% seen once. The sample here was CD4+ or CD8+ T cells sorted from blood, taken in a trial of the OX40 agonist ivuxolimab. The origin of the receptors is an adult with an advanced solid tumor such as melanoma, head and neck, liver or kidney cancer.

Only one count was recorded for this clone. V is TRBV6-5 and J is TRBJ2-7; D gene ambiguous. V shed 4 bases and J shed 3 bases, with 4 bases lying between them. Germline V gene lookup returns CDR1 MNHEY and CDR2 SVGAGI. CDR3 length: 11 residues. The DNA of the CDR3 is TGTGCCAGCAGTTCGGACTACGAGCAGTACTTC. Its translation: CASSSDYEQYF.

V and J are TRBV6-6 and TRBJ1-5; D not certain. V gave up 3 bases and J gave up 1 base, with 7 bases separating them. Germline CDR1 reads MNHNY; CDR2 reads SVGAGI (reference sequence). This CDR3 is 14 amino acids long. The CDR3 DNA sequence: TGTGCCAGCAGTTATGGGCAGAGCAATCAGCCCCAGCATTTT. It codes for CASSYGQSNQPQHF.

The CDR3 loop is CASSDPKGRWDEAFF. The DNA for the CDR3 is TGTGCCAGCAGTGACCCCAAAGGCCGATGGGATGAAGCTTTCTTT. The chain employs TRBV6-1 and TRBJ1-1; D gene unclear. This CDR3 region has 15 residues. V was trimmed by 3 bases and J by 7 bases, leaving 18 bases between them. The germline gives CDR1 MNHNS, CDR2 SASEGT.

The chain employs TRBV30 and TRBJ2-1; no definite D call. The CDR3 is 11 residues long. Per germline, CDR1 GTSNPN and CDR2 SVGIG (reference sequence). Trimming removed 8 bases from V and 6 bases from J, with 11 bases in between. The CDR3 is CARQRSNEQFF. As DNA, the CDR3 is TGTGCCCGCCAGAGGAGCAATGAGCAGTTCTTC.

This clone was detected only a few times. This chain links TRBV11-3 with TRBJ2-1; 7 bases are a match to TRBD2. Germline V gene lookup returns CDR1 SGHNT and CDR2 YENEEA. The CDR3 covers 16 residues. The junction had 10 bases not matched to a gene; V was cut back by 8 bases and J by 0 bases. CDR3 nucleotide sequence: TGTGCCAGCCATGTAGAGGCTAGCGGCTCCTACAATGAGCAGTTCTTC. Translating it yields CASHVEASGSYNEQFF.

Notes on this clone: The sample carries other DNA sequences with the same CDR3. V usage is TRBV9 and J usage is TRBJ1-2, with D maybe TRBD1 (5 bases). The CDR3 consists of 15 residues. V gave up 0 bases and J gave up 4 bases, with 13 bases separating them. CDR1 is SGDLS, CDR2 YYNGEE, per germline. CDR3: CASSVAEGPIYGYTF. Here the CDR3 DNA reads TGTGCCAGCAGCGTAGCAGAGGGACCCATCTATGGCTACACCTTC.

V and J are TRBV7-6 and TRBJ2-1, with D perhaps matching TRBD1 or TRBD2 (5 bases each). The V and J ends lost 4 bases and 5 bases respectively, with 15 bases between them. Germline values: CDR1 SGHVS, CDR2 FNYEAQ. The CDR3 is 15 amino acids. CDR3 nucleotides: TGTGCCAGCAGCTCCCAGTGGGGGAAGGACAATGAGCAGTTCTTC. Amino acid sequence: CASSSQWGKDNEQFF.

The V call is TRBV14, the J call TRBJ2-3; 10 bases match TRBD2. Germline-derived CDR1 and CDR2 are SGHDN and FVKESK. The junction had 9 bases not matched to a gene; V was cut back by 1 base and J by 2 bases. The CDR3 runs 18 residues. The CDR3 bases are TGTGCCAGCAGCCAAGCGGCTAGCGGGGGCTCTTTCACAGATACGCAGTATTTT. Translated, it gives CASSQAASGGSFTDTQYF.

The chain is built from TRBV10-3 and TRBJ1-3; D not certain. V shed 7 bases and J shed 1 base, with 2 bases lying between them. This CDR3 is 11 amino acids long. The V gene's germline CDR1 is ENHRY and CDR2 SYGVKD. This chain's CDR3 is CAIKSGNTIYF. The CDR3 bases are TGTGCCATCAAATCTGGAAACACCATATATTTT.